The clone carrying this T cell receptor beta chain was detected a few times. Antigen unknown. The sample is drawn from a study of T cells after yellow fever vaccination. Background on the study: Preparation of fractions with low cell numbers was performed using SMART-Seq v4 Ultra Low Input. The study's findings and limits: Researchers report a weaker secondary response that nonetheless peaked faster, day 5 versus 15. Primary-vaccination clones mostly resurfaced post-booster (about 95% CD4, approximately 87% CD8).

This CDR3 spans 15 amino acids. Germline CDR1 and CDR2: MGHRA and YSYEKL. Deletions cut 0 bases from V and 5 bases from J, with 13 bases between. 5'RACE template switching added a universal primer site and UMIs to TCR cDNA. TCRdb passed the 5' RACE reads through MiXCR, listing each CDR3 protein once. The sample lists 150,000 to 200,000 distinct CDR3 sequences, 8% to 13% occurring once. The receptor comes from a man aged 18 to 30 who received the YFV17D yellow fever vaccine. The chain carries TRBV4-1 and TRBJ1-1, with TRBD1 as a possible D gene (5 bases). Sample: CD8+ T cells sorted from PBMCs, taken 15 days after the yellow fever booster vaccination. Here the CDR3 DNA reads TGCGCCAGCAGCCAAGAGCAGGGCCCGGGGACTGAAGCTTTCTTT. Its protein product is CASSQEQGPGTEAFF.